The 29 T cell receptor beta chains below were found in one sample sequenced in a study of blood T cell repertoires in COVID-19. TCRdb's copy holds only in-frame clones and misses some; the assay was immunoSEQ multiplex PCR. The sample yields about 250,000 clones, about 90% seen once. Sequencing used peripheral blood. These receptor sequences come from a man older than 75 with acute or convalescent COVID-19.

The rearrangement links TRBV15 to TRBJ1-4; TRBD1 might be the D (5 bases). V was trimmed by 3 bases and J by 10 bases, leaving 24 bases between them. In germline, CDR1 is LNHNV, CDR2 YYDKDF (reference sequence). The length of the CDR3 is 17 residues. The DNA of the CDR3 is TGTGCCACCAGCAGCGACCCTCAGACAGAGCAGGGCGCAAAACTGTTTTTT. Translated, it gives CATSSDPQTEQGAKLFF.

The rearrangement joins TRBV27 to TRBJ1-2, with 7 positions matching TRBD1. The CDR3 contains 15 residues. Germline CDR1 MNHEY, CDR2 SMNVEV (reference sequence). With V trimmed by 4 bases and J by 3 bases, 8 bases remained unmatched. The CDR3 loop is CASSSPGTVDYGYTF. DNA for the CDR3: TGTGCCAGCAGTTCGCCCGGGACAGTCGACTATGGCTACACCTTC.

The V and J genes are TRBV5-1 and TRBJ2-7, with 7 bases matching TRBD1. Trimming at V came to 0 bases and at J to 2 bases, leaving 8 bases not matched to a gene. The length of the CDR3 is 16 residues. CDR1 is SGHRS and CDR2 is YFSETQ in the germline V gene. DNA for the CDR3: TGCGCCAGCAGCTTGGAACCCGGGACAGCCGCCTACGAGCAGTACTTC. Amino acid sequence: CASSLEPGTAAYEQYF.

The J gene is TRBJ1-5, the V gene TRBV12-5; D possibly corresponds to TRBD1 (5 bases). The germline gives CDR1 LGHNT, CDR2 FRNRAP. With 5 bases removed from V and 2 bases from J, the gap between germline ends came to 13 bases. This CDR3 region has 15 residues. CDR3 amino acids: CASGPGTGGNQPQHF. Here the CDR3 DNA reads TGTGCTAGTGGTCCCGGGACGGGAGGCAATCAGCCCCAGCATTTT.

This clone was seen a handful of times. The rearrangement links TRBV19 to TRBJ1-5, with a tentative D call TRBD1 (6 bases). Trimming stripped 6 bases from V and 9 bases from J, with 18 bases between. Germline V gene data show CDR1 as LNHDA and CDR2 as SQIVND (reference sequence). This CDR3 comprises 14 residues. The CDR3 region is CASRVSGGEGPQHF. The DNA of the CDR3 is TGTGCCAGTAGGGTTAGCGGGGGCGAGGGGCCCCAGCATTTT.

The rearrangement links TRBV20-1 to TRBJ2-7; TRBD2 aligns across 13 bases. V shed 3 bases, J shed 4 bases, and the junction held 6 bases outside the gene matches. The CDR3 is 15 residues long. The germline gives CDR1 DFQATT, CDR2 SNEGSKA (reference sequence). The CDR3 nucleotides read TGCAGTGCTAGTGACATGACTAGCGGGAGGTACGAGCAGTACTTC. Residues: CSASDMTSGRYEQYF.

The rearrangement uses TRBV29-1 and TRBJ2-7; weak D call: TRBD1 (6 bases). Germline CDR1 SQVTM, CDR2 ANQGSEA. The V end lost 5 bases, the J end lost 2 bases, and 13 bases lay between the germline ends. The CDR3 covers 13 residues. The CDR3 region is CSVLGQVAYEQYF. In DNA, the CDR3 is TGCAGCGTTCTGGGACAAGTCGCCTACGAGCAGTACTTC.

The rearrangement links TRBV5-1 to TRBJ1-2, with 7 positions matching TRBD1. V gave up 4 bases and J gave up 2 bases; unmatched junction bases: 5. The CDR3 runs 14 residues. Per the germline V gene, CDR1 is SGHRS and CDR2 is YFSETQ. CDR3 residues: CASSPLQGNYGYTF. For the CDR3, the DNA is TGCGCCAGCAGCCCGCTACAGGGGAACTATGGCTACACCTTC.

J is TRBJ2-5 and V is TRBV27; 7 bases agree with TRBD1. V shed 5 bases, J shed 4 bases, and the junction held 4 bases outside the gene matches. The length of the CDR3 is 13 residues. Per germline, CDR1 MNHEY and CDR2 SMNVEV (reference sequence). CDR3 sequence reads: CASSRQGTETQYF. In DNA form, the CDR3 reads TGTGCCAGCAGTAGACAGGGCACAGAGACCCAGTACTTC.

The CDR3 region is CASRGDRAPQETQYF. Written as DNA, the CDR3 is TGTGCCAGCAGGGGGGACAGGGCGCCCCAAGAGACCCAGTACTTC. The rearrangement joins TRBV25-1 to TRBJ2-5; 9 bases match TRBD1. V was pared by 6 bases and J by 1 base, with 6 bases of the junction left unmatched. CDR3 size: 15 residues. Per the germline V gene, CDR1 is MGHDK and CDR2 is SYGVNS.

This rearrangement joins TRBV5-4 to TRBJ1-1; possible D gene TRBD1, 6 bases. Trimming pared 4 bases from V and 0 bases from J, leaving 13 bases between. Per germline, CDR1 SGHNT and CDR2 YYREEE (reference sequence). CDR3 length: 15 residues. CDR3 protein: CASSVRQDMNTEAFF. The CDR3 coding sequence is TGTGCCAGCAGCGTGAGACAGGACATGAACACTGAAGCTTTCTTT.

The rearrangement uses TRBV19 and TRBJ1-3; 7 bases agree with TRBD1. V was pared by 7 bases and J by 2 bases, with 5 bases of the junction left unmatched. The germline CDR1 and CDR2 sequences are LNHDA and SQIVND (reference sequence). This CDR3 is built from 14 residues. The CDR3 spells CASKTGATGNTIYF. CDR3 in DNA: TGTGCCAGTAAAACAGGGGCAACTGGAAACACCATATATTTT.

This sequence joins TRBV18 and TRBJ2-1, with D perhaps TRBD1 (6 bases). V shed 3 bases and J shed 8 bases, with 17 bases lying between them. This CDR3 has 15 amino acids. Germline V gives CDR1 KGHSH, CDR2 LQKENI. Here the CDR3 reads CASSPDRLRVHEQFF. The CDR3 DNA reads TGTGCCAGCTCACCCGACAGGCTTCGAGTTCATGAGCAGTTCTTC.

This chain links TRBV19 with TRBJ2-5, with D possibly being TRBD1 (5 bases). This CDR3 has 14 residues. V lost 6 bases, J lost 7 bases, and 18 bases lay in between. The germline V gene has CDR1 LNHDA and CDR2 SQIVND (reference sequence). CDR3 protein: CASSRLGRARTQYF. CDR3 in DNA: TGTGCCAGTAGCCGACTCGGCAGGGCGCGGACCCAGTACTTC.

The chain is built from TRBV6-5 and TRBJ2-7; the match to TRBD1 covers 8 bases. Germline trimming cut 7 bases from V and 5 bases from J; bases unmatched to any gene: 10. This CDR3 has 14 amino acids. From germline, CDR1 is MNHEY and CDR2 SVGAGI. The DNA for the CDR3 is TGTGCCAGCAATCATGGACAGGGAAGTAACGAGCAGTACTTC. Its protein product is CASNHGQGSNEQYF.

This clone was seen a handful of times. The chain is built from TRBV11-2 and TRBJ2-5; TRBD2 agrees at 9 bases. The CDR3 contains 15 residues. CDR1 is SGHAT and CDR2 is FQNNGV in the germline V gene. V lost 4 bases, J lost 5 bases, and 8 bases stayed unmatched. CDR3 nucleotide sequence: TGTGCCAGCAGCTCACTGCTAGCGGGGCTTGAGACCCAGTACTTC. Its translation: CASSSLLAGLETQYF.

This chain uses TRBV18 with TRBJ2-5; D gene uncertain. The CDR3 loop spans 12 amino acids. CDR1 is KGHSH and CDR2 is LQKENI in the germline V gene. V was trimmed by 6 bases and J by 2 bases, leaving 7 bases between them. CDR3 region: CASSAGQETQYF. DNA of the CDR3: TGTGCCAGCTCGGCAGGTCAAGAGACCCAGTACTTC.

The chain carries TRBV3-1 (or the pseudogene TRBV3-2) and TRBJ1-2; D is possibly TRBD1 (5 bases). This CDR3 comprises 14 residues. Per germline, CDR1 LGHDT and CDR2 YNNKEL (reference sequence). V was cut by 5 bases and J by 4 bases, with 14 bases left in between. CDR3 residues: CASSYQSRAYGYTF. Here the CDR3 DNA reads TGTGCCAGCAGCTACCAGAGCAGGGCCTATGGCTACACCTTC.

On this clone: Different DNA sequences within this sample yield the same CDR3. CDR3 nucleotides: TGTGCCAGCAGCTTGGTCGGGGGGAGAGGCTACACCTTC. It encodes CASSLVGGRGYTF. The chain carries TRBV5-4 and TRBJ1-2; perhaps TRBD1 as D (5 bases). With 0 bases removed from V and 8 bases from J, the gap between germline ends came to 11 bases. This CDR3 has 13 residues. Germline CDR1 reads SGHNT; CDR2 reads YYREEE (reference sequence).

The chain couples TRBV18 to TRBJ2-1; TRBD2 matches at 14 bases. The CDR3 runs 16 residues. Trimming cost V 5 bases and J 4 bases; bases outside gene matches: 4. Germline V gene lookup returns CDR1 KGHSH and CDR2 LQKENI. The CDR3 loop is CASSSRLAGGYNEQFF. CDR3 coding DNA: TGTGCCAGCTCATCCCGACTAGCGGGAGGGTACAATGAGCAGTTCTTC.

V and J are TRBV7-6 and TRBJ1-3, with D unclear. CDR3 length: 16 amino acids. Germline V gene data show CDR1 as SGHVS and CDR2 as FNYEAQ. V was trimmed by 5 bases and J by 0 bases, leaving 14 bases between them. The CDR3 sequence: CASSTTDWSSGNTIYF. CDR3 in DNA: TGTGCCAGCAGCACGACGGACTGGAGCTCTGGAAACACCATATATTTT. The full variable domain, rest sourced from reference TRBV7-6 and TRBJ1-3, is GAGVSQSPRYKVTKRGQDVALRCDPISGHVSLYWYRQALGQGPEFLTYFNYEAQQDKSGLPNDRFSAERPEGSISTLTIQRTEQRDSAMYRCASSTTDWSSGNTIYFGEGSWLTVV.

The J gene is TRBJ1-2, the V gene TRBV5-1; TRBD1 agrees at 9 bases. Trimming took 4 bases from V and 2 from J; bases not matched to a gene: 12. Germline CDR1 and CDR2: SGHRS and YFSETQ. There are 17 residues in the CDR3. The CDR3 DNA follows: TGCGCCAGCAGCCCCCAGGGGACAGGGAATATAAACTATGGCTACACCTTC. Translation gives CASSPQGTGNINYGYTF.

V usage is TRBV19 and J usage is TRBJ2-7; 11 bases agree with TRBD2. This CDR3 comprises 16 residues. The ends lost 5 bases at V and 1 base at J; junction bases unmatched: 7. Germline CDR1 and CDR2: LNHDA and SQIVND (reference sequence). The CDR3 spells CASSEVLAGGSYEQYF. CDR3 nucleotides: TGTGCCAGTAGTGAGGTTCTAGCGGGAGGTTCCTACGAGCAGTACTTC. The entire variable domain, with the rest obtained from reference TRBV19 and TRBJ2-7, is as follows: DGGITQSPKYLFRKEGQNVTLSCEQNLNHDAMYWYRQDPGQGLRLIYYSQIVNDFQKGDIAEGYSVSREKKESFPLTVTSAQKNPTAFYLCASSEVLAGGSYEQYFGPGTRLTVT.

The chain links TRBV7-2 to TRBJ1-5, with D maybe TRBD1 (6 bases). CDR1 is SGHTA, CDR2 FQGNSA, per germline. CDR3 length: 15 residues. The V end lost 5 bases, the J end lost 0 bases, and 11 bases lay between the germline ends. The CDR3 protein is CASSAGVGSNQPQHF. In DNA, the CDR3 is TGTGCCAGCAGCGCAGGGGTAGGTAGCAATCAGCCCCAGCATTTT.

This chain connects TRBV12-3 or TRBV12-4 to TRBJ1-1; D gene ambiguous. There are 13 residues in the CDR3. The V end lost 6 bases, the J end lost 7 bases, and 15 bases lay between the germline ends. The DNA of the CDR3 is TGTGCCAGCAGCCACCAAACCCCAGATGAAGCTTTCTTT. Amino acids: CASSHQTPDEAFF.

This clone was observed once. This sequence joins TRBV11-2 and TRBJ1-3; D is uncertain. This CDR3 region has 14 residues. Trimming removed 1 base at V and 4 bases at J, with 8 bases between. Germline lookup yields CDR1 SGHAT and CDR2 FQNNGV. The CDR3 region is CASSLGAGGNTIYF. CDR3 coding DNA: TGTGCCAGCAGCTTAGGGGCGGGAGGAAACACCATATATTTT.

The sample holds a few counts of this clone. The chain has TRBV19 and TRBJ2-1; 9 positions match TRBD1. This CDR3 is built from 15 residues. With V trimmed by 3 bases and J by 3 bases, 3 bases remained unmatched. Germline CDR1 LNHDA, CDR2 SQIVND (reference sequence). CDR3 nucleotides: TGTGCCAGTAGTATCGAGGGACAGGGCTACAATGAGCAGTTCTTC. Protein sequence: CASSIEGQGYNEQFF.

The chain couples TRBV6-4 to TRBJ1-5; D is unresolved. The CDR3 consists of 13 residues. CDR1 and CDR2 from the germline V gene are MRHNA and SNTAGT. Trimming took off 3 bases at V and 7 bases at J, with 10 bases between the two ends. CDR3 residues: CASSEYGEQPQHF. CDR3 bases: TGTGCCAGCAGTGAGTATGGGGAGCAGCCCCAGCATTTT.

The V gene is TRBV7-8, the J gene TRBJ1-5, with 7 bases fitting TRBD1. This CDR3 is built from 15 residues. Germline loops: CDR1 SGHVS, CDR2 FQNEAQ. The junction had 8 bases not matched to a gene; V was cut back by 5 bases and J by 4 bases. CDR3 in DNA: TGTGCCAGCAGCAAACCGGGACAGATTAATCAGCCCCAGCATTTT. Its protein is CASSKPGQINQPQHF.